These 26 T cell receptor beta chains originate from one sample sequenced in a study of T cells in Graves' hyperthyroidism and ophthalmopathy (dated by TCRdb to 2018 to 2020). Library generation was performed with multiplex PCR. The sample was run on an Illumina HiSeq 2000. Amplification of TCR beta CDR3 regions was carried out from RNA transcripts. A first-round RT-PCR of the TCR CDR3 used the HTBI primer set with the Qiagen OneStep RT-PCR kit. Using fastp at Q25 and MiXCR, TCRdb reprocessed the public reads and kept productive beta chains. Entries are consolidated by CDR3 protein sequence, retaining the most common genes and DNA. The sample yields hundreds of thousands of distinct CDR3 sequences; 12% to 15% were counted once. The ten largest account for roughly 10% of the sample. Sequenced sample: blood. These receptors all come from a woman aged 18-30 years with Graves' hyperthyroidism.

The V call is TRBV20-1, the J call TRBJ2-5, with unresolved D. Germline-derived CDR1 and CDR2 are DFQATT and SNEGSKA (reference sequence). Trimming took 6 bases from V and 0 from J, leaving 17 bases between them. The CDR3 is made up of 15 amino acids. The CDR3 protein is CSAPSPRRNQETQYF. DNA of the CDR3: TGCAGTGCCCCCTCTCCTAGGAGAAACCAAGAGACCCAGTACTTC.

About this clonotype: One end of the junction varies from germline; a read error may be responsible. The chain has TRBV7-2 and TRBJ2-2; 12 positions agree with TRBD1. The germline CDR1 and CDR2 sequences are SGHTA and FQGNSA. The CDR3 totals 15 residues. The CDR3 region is CASSRDRGLAGELFF. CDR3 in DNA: TGCGCCAGCAGCCGGGACAGGGGGCTCGCCGGGGAGCTGTTTTTT.

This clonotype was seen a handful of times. The CDR3 sequence: CASSLKGGWDRETQYF. The CDR3 bases are TGCGCCAGCAGCTTGAAAGGGGGCTGGGATAGAGAGACCCAGTACTTC. The chain links TRBV5-1 to TRBJ2-5; 7 positions match TRBD1. This CDR3 is built from 16 residues. The V segment lost 1 base and the J segment 4 bases; nucleotides outside the gene matches: 10. Looked up from germline, CDR1 is SGHRS and CDR2 is YFSETQ.

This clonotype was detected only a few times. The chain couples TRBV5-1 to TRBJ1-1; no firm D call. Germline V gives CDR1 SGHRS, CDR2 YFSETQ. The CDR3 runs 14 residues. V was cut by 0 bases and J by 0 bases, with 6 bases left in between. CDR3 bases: TGCGCCAGCAGCTTGGAGGACCTGAACACTGAAGCTTTCTTT. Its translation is CASSLEDLNTEAFF.

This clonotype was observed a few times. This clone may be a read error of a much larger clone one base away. The DNA of the CDR3 is TGTGCCAGCAGTGAAACGACTAGCGGGAGTTGCGAGCAGTACGTC. This codes for CASSETTSGSCEQYV. The chain recombines TRBV6-1 with TRBJ2-7; 12 bases are shared with TRBD2. CDR3 size: 15 residues. V was pared by 2 bases and J by 6 bases, with 5 bases of the junction left unmatched. CDR1 is MNHNS and CDR2 is SASEGT in the germline V gene.

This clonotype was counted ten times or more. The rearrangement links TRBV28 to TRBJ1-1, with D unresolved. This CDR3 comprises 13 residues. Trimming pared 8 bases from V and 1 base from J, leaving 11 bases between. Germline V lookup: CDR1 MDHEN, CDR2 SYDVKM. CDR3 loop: CASSGPPNTEAFF. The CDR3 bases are TGTGCCAGCTCCGGGCCGCCGAACACTGAAGCTTTCTTT. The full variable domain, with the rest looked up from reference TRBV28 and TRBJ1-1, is DVKVTQSSRYLVKRTGEKVFLECVQDMDHENMFWYRQDPGLGLRLIYFSYDVKMKEKGDIPEGYSVSREKKERFSLILESASTNQTSMYLCASSGPPNTEAFFGQGTRLTVV.

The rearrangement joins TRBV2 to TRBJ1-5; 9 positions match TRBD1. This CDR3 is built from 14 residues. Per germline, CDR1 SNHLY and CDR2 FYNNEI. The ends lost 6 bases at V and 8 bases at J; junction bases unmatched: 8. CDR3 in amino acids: CASRFRTGDEPQHF. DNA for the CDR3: TGTGCCAGCAGATTCCGGACAGGGGATGAGCCCCAGCATTTT.

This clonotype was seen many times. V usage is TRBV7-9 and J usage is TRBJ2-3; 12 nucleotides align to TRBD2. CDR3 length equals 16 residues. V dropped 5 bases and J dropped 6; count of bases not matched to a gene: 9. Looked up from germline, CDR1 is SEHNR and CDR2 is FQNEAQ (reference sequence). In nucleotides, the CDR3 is TGTGCCAGCAGCACCCGACTAGCGGGAGAGTCCGATACGCAGTATTTT. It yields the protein CASSTRLAGESDTQYF.

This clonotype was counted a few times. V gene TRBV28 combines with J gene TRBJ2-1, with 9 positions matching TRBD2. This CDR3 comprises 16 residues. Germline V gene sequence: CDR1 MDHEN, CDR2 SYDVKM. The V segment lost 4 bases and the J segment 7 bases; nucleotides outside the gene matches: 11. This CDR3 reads CASSWRGAGGTNEQFF. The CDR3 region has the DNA TGTGCCAGCAGTTGGCGGGGGGCGGGAGGGACGAATGAGCAGTTCTTC.

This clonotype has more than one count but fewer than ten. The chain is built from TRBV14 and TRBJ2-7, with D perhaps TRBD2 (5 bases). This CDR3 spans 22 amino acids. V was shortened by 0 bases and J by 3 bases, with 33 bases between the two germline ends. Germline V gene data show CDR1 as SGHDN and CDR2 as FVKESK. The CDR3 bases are TGTGCCAGCAGCCAAGAAGAACTAGATAACGTTGGTGAGTCGTTCTGGAACTACGAGCAGTACTTC. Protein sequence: CASSQEELDNVGESFWNYEQYF. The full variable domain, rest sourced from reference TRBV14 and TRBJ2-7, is EAGVTQFPSHSVIEKGQTVTLRCDPISGHDNLYWYRRVMGKEIKFLLHFVKESKQDESGMPNNRFLAERTGGTYSTLKVQPAELEDSGVYFCASSQEELDNVGESFWNYEQYFGPGTRLTVT.

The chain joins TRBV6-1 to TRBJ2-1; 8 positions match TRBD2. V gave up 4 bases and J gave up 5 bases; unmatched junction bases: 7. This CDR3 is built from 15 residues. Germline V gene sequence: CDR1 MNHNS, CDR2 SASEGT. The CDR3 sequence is CASSALAGRNNEQFF. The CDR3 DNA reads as TGTGCCAGCAGTGCTCTAGCGGGTAGAAACAATGAGCAGTTCTTC.

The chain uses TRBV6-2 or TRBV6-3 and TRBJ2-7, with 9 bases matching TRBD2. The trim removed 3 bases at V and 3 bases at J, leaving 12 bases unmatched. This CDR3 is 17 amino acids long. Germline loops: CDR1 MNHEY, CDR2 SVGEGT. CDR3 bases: TGTGCCAGCAGTTATTCGACGGCGGGGGGGTACAACTACGAGCAGTACTTC. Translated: CASSYSTAGGYNYEQYF.

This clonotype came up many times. CDR3 sequence: CASSQRLAGDETQYF. CDR3 sequence (DNA): TGTGCCAGCAGCCAGAGACTAGCGGGAGACGAGACCCAGTACTTC. This chain uses TRBV5-8 with TRBJ2-5, with TRBD2 matching 12 bases. The V gene's germline CDR1 is SGHTS and CDR2 YDEGEE. J gave up 5 bases and V 4 bases, and 6 bases lay outside the gene matches. This CDR3 contains 15 residues.

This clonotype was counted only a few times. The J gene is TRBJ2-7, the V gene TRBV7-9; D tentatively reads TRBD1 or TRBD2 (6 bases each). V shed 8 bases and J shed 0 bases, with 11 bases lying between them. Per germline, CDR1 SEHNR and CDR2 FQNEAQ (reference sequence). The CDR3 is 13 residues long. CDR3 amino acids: CASWGASSYEQYF. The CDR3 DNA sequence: TGTGCCAGCTGGGGGGCCAGCTCCTACGAGCAGTACTTC.

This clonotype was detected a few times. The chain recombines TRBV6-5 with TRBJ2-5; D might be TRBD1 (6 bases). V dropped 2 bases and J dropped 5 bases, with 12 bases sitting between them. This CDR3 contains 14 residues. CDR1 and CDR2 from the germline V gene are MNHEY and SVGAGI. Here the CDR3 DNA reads TGTGCCAGCAGTTACGGGGGCCCGGGCGAGACCCAGTACTTC. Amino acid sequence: CASSYGGPGETQYF.

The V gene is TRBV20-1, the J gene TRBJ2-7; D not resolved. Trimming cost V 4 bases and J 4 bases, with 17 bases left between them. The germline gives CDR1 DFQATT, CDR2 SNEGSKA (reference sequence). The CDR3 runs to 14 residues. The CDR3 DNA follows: TGCAGTGCTATGAGTCGACTTAATTTATACGAGCAGTACTTC. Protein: CSAMSRLNLYEQYF.

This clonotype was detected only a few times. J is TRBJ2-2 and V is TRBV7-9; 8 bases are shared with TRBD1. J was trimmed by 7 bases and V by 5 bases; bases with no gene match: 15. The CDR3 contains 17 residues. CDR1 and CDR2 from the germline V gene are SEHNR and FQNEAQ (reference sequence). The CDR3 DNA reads TGTGCCAGCAGCCAGCGACAGGGGCTAATAGATGGCGGGGAGCTGTTTTTT. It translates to CASSQRQGLIDGGELFF.

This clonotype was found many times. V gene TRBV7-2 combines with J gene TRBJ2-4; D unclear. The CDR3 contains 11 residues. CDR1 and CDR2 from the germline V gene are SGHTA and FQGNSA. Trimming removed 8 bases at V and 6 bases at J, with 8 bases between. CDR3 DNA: TGTGCCAGCCGTCGACTAAACATTCAGTACTTC. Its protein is CASRRLNIQYF.

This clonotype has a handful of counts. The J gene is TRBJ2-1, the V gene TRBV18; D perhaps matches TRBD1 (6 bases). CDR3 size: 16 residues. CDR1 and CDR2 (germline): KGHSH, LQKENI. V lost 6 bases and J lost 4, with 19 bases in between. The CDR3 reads CASSQIPGVGYNEQFF. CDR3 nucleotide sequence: TGTGCCAGCTCCCAGATTCCAGGGGTGGGGTACAATGAGCAGTTCTTC.

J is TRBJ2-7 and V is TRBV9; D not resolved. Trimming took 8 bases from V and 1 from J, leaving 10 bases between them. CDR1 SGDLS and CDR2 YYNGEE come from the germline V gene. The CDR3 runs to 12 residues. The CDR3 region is CARGFWSYEQYF. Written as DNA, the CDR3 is TGTGCCAGGGGCTTTTGGTCCTACGAGCAGTACTTC.

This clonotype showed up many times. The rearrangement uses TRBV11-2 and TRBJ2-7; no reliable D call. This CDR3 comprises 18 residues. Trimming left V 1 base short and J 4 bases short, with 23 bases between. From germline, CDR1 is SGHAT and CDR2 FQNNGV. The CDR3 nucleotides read TGTGCCAGCAGCTTAGCCCTTTCGGGCGGAGCAAGTCCATACGAGCAGTACTTC. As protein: CASSLALSGGASPYEQYF.

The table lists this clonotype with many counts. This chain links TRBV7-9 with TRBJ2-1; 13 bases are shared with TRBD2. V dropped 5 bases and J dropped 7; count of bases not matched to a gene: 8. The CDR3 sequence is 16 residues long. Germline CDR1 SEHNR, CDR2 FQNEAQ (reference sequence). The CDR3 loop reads CASSPRLLAGGNEQFF. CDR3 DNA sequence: TGTGCCAGCAGCCCGCGCTTACTAGCGGGAGGGAATGAGCAGTTCTTC.

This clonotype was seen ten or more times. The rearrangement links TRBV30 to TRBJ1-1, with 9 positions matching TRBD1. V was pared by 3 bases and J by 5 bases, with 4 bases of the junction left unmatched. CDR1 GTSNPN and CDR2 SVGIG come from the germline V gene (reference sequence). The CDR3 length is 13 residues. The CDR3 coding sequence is TGTGCCTGGAGGGGACAGGGAAGAACTGAAGCTTTCTTT. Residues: CAWRGQGRTEAFF.

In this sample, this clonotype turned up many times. CDR3 nucleotide sequence: TGTGCCAGCAGTCCCGGACAGGCATACAATGAGCAGTTCTTC. Amino acid sequence: CASSPGQAYNEQFF. The gene calls are TRBV12-3 or TRBV12-4 and TRBJ2-1; TRBD1 matches at 7 bases. CDR3 size: 14 residues. V trimming: 5 bases; J trimming: 4 bases; junction bases outside the gene matches: 5.

CDR3 sequence (DNA): TGTGCCAGCAGCTTAGGGTCTATGGATACGCAGTATTTT. This gives the protein CASSLGSMDTQYF. The J gene is TRBJ2-3, the V gene TRBV11-2; D is undetermined. The CDR3 consists of 13 residues. Germline-derived CDR1 and CDR2 are SGHAT and FQNNGV. The ends were cut back, 1 base at V and 6 bases at J, with 8 bases in the middle.

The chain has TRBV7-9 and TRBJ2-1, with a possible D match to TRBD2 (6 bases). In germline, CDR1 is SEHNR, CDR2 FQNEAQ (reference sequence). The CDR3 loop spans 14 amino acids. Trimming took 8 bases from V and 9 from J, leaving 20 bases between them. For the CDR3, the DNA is TGTGCCAGCGTGACTGGCGGGACTGTGAGTGAGCAGTTCTTC. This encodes CASVTGGTVSEQFF.